These T cell receptor beta chains were read from a single sample in a study of CD8+CD57+ T cells in acquired aplastic anemia. TCRdb re-derived calls from the reads in MiXCR, one entry per CDR3 protein. The sample has roughly 93,000 distinct CDR3 sequences; 55% to 70% are singletons. Material: sorted CD4+, CD8+, or CD8+CD57+ T cells (not recorded which) from PBMCs. These receptors were collected from a human donor with aplastic anemia. Both conserved end residues are part of each CDR3. The D gene is left open where the match is weak. Size is stated for part of the rows, as once, few or many counts, or as a class when the clone is expanded.

clone_size	v_call	j_call	d_call	cdr3_nt	cdr3_aa
.	TRBV5-6	TRBJ2-7	.	TGTGCCAGCAGCTTGGTCTCCATAGCCCACGAGCAGTACTTC	CASSLVSIAHEQYF
.	TRBV19	TRBJ1-5	.	TGTGCCAGTAGAGATGGCGTGGGTCAGTCCCAGCATTTT	CASRDGVGQSQHF
.	TRBV2	TRBJ2-7	.	TGTGCCAGCAGCACAGGGTTCGAGCAGTACTTC	CASSTGFEQYF
few	TRBV11-2	TRBJ2-5	.	TGTGCCAGAGAGACCCAGTACTTC	CARETQYF
.	TRBV5-1	TRBJ2-7	.	TGCGCCAGCAGCTTGGAGCCAGGGCCAACCTACGAGCAGTACTTC	CASSLEPGPTYEQYF
.	TRBV20-1	TRBJ2-7	TRBD1	TGCAGTGCTATTACAGGGGTTTCCTACGAGCAGTACTTC	CSAITGVSYEQYF
.	TRBV6-1	TRBJ2-7	.	TGTGCCAGCAGTCCGTCTAATTTCGGGTCCCACGAGCAGTACTTC	CASSPSNFGSHEQYF
.	TRBV20-1	TRBJ1-1	.	TGCAGTGCTAGAGATTTTTTAAGGGAGAACACTGAAGCTTTCTTT	CSARDFLRENTEAFF
once	TRBV7-6	TRBJ2-5	.	TGTGCCAGCAGCCAAAGCCAGGGTTGGGAGACCCAGTACTTC	CASSQSQGWETQYF
.	TRBV25-1	TRBJ2-6	.	TGTGCCAGCAGTCGGAGGGCAGGGGAGGGCTCTGGGGCCAACGTCCTGACTTTC	CASSRRAGEGSGANVLTF
few	TRBV20-1	TRBJ2-5	.	TGCAGTGCTAGAAATGCAGTCCAAGAGACCCAGTACTTC	CSARNAVQETQYF
few	TRBV10-3	TRBJ2-7	TRBD1	TGTGCCATCAGTGAGACTCAGACAGGGGCCGAGGGAAGGTACGAGCAGTACTTC	CAISETQTGAEGRYEQYF
.	TRBV15	TRBJ2-7	.	TGTGCCACCAGCAGCTTGGACGGATCTTACTACGAGCAGTACTTC	CATSSLDGSYYEQYF
.	TRBV20-1	TRBJ1-1	.	TGCAGTGCTAGAGATGCGGCTGAAGCTTTCTTT	CSARDAAEAFF
few	TRBV29-1	TRBJ2-1	.	TGCAGCGTCCGACAGGATCCGTACAATGAGCAGTTCTTC	CSVRQDPYNEQFF
.	TRBV24-1	TRBJ2-3	.	TGTGCCACCAGTGATTTGCTTGGACTTACCACGTATTTT	CATSDLLGLTTYF
.	TRBV6-5	TRBJ1-6	TRBD1	TGTGCCAGCAGTTATAAACCGACAGGGGGAAATTCACCCCTCCACTTT	CASSYKPTGGNSPLHF
.	TRBV2	TRBJ2-5	TRBD2	TGTGCCAGCAGTGATGGGCTAGCGGAAGAGACCCAGTACTTC	CASSDGLAEETQYF
.	TRBV20-1	TRBJ1-5	TRBD1	TGCAGTGCTAGAAGGGACAGGGGGCAGCCCCAGCATTTT	CSARRDRGQPQHF
once	TRBV12-3/TRBV12-4	TRBJ2-1	.	TGTGCCAGCAGTCTCCGGGACAATGAGCGGTTCTTC	CASSLRDNERFF
many	TRBV5-1	TRBJ2-7	.	TGCGCCAGCAGCTTGGCTCCAGGGGGAGGCTACGAGCAGTACTTC	CASSLAPGGGYEQYF
.	TRBV2	TRBJ2-1	.	TGTGCCAGCAGTGGAACAGGGAACAATGAGCAGTTCTTC	CASSGTGNNEQFF
.	TRBV20-1	TRBJ2-7	.	TGCAGTGCCCCCGTAGGGACCCCTTACGAGCAGTACTTC	CSAPVGTPYEQYF
.	TRBV7-2	TRBJ1-1	.	TGTGCCAGCAGCTTACATTATAACACTGAAGCTTTCTTT	CASSLHYNTEAFF
once	TRBV20-1	TRBJ2-7	.	TGCAGTGCCGCCGCCCTGCTACTTCCTTACGAGCAGTACTTC	CSAAALLLPYEQYF
.	TRBV24-1	TRBJ2-3	.	TGTGCCACCAGTGAATTCCAGACAGCAACAGATACGCAGTATTTT	CATSEFQTATDTQYF
.	TRBV10-1	TRBJ1-1	.	TGCGCCAGCAGCACGGGACAACAGAACACTGAAGCTTTCTTT	CASSTGQQNTEAFF
many	TRBV5-6	TRBJ1-2	.	TGTGCCAGCAACACAGTGGATTATGGCTACACCTTC	CASNTVDYGYTF
.	TRBV19	TRBJ2-1	TRBD1	TGTGCCAGTAGTAGGGGACAGGGGAACTACAATGAGCAGTTCTTC	CASSRGQGNYNEQFF
.	TRBV29-1	TRBJ2-7	TRBD1	TGCAGCGTTGAAGATGGGGACAGTCAAGAGAGAGAACCCTACGAGCAGTACTTC	CSVEDGDSQEREPYEQYF